This paragraph reports one T cell receptor beta chain. Methods used by the authors: Estimated nucleated cell counts came from reference gene primer amplification. The repertoire was sequenced with immunoSEQ multiplex PCR; TCRdb's copy has only in-frame clones and lacks some. V and J calls and clone size follow that table, whereas D and trimming were derived from the DNA. In the table there are 60,000 to 70,000 clones, around 90% of which are singletons. Germline lookup yields CDR1 SGHVS and CDR2 FQNEAQ. This CDR3 is built from 16 residues. V was trimmed by 1 base and J by 5 bases, leaving 12 bases between them. This sample stems from a study of blood T cell repertoires in COVID-19. Overall study: Specimens from acute and convalescent COVID-19 originated in the United States, Italy and Spain. From T cells, B-cell-depleted T cells, or PBMCs came the material, which was cDNA or gDNA.

The specimen sequenced was peripheral blood. The chain is built from TRBV7-8 and TRBJ1-6; D is possibly TRBD1 (5 bases). This TCR came from a human donor in a cohort sampled during active COVID-19. CDR3 nucleotide sequence: TGTGCCAGCAGCTTAGTACACGACAGCAATAATTCACCCCTCCACTTT. Its protein product is CASSLVHDSNNSPLHF.